The following is a T cell receptor (beta chain) sequence with its context. This specimen belongs to a study of blood T cell repertoires in COVID-19. Study context: Samples came from the United States, Italy and Spain, spanning acute and convalescent COVID-19.

Clones were sequenced by immunoSEQ multiplex PCR, and TCRdb holds only the in-frame ones, with some missing. The sample lists roughly 180,000 clones, roughly 82% occurring once. This clonotype was sampled from a woman aged 30 to 39 with acute or convalescent COVID-19. The specimen sequenced was peripheral blood.

CDR3 sequence (DNA): TGTGCCAGCAGTTTACCCCCGGGGGGGCGTGAGCAGTTCTTC. As protein: CASSLPPGGREQFF. This chain links TRBV27 with TRBJ2-1, with 8 bases identical to TRBD2. The ends lost 2 bases at V and 9 bases at J; junction bases unmatched: 6. Germline CDR1 reads MNHEY; CDR2 reads SMNVEV (reference sequence). CDR3 length: 14 amino acids.